The rows below give T cell receptor beta chains drawn from one sample of a study of OX40 agonist ivuxolimab in advanced cancers. Assay used: immunoSEQ multiplex PCR; TCRdb lists only in-frame clones, some missing. The sample consists of about 16,000 clones, around four fifths of them appearing once. The input for sequencing was CD4+ or CD8+ T cells sorted from blood, taken in a trial of the OX40 agonist ivuxolimab. The receptor set was obtained from an adult with an advanced solid tumor such as melanoma, head and neck, liver or kidney cancer. CDR3s include the opening cysteine and the closing phenylalanine or tryptophan. Size tells how often a clone was seen (once, few, many) or the class of an expanded clone, and some rows leave it out.

TRBV25-1	NA	TRBJ2-7	CASSEYTREQYF
TRBV7-9	NA	TRBJ2-3	CASSLVPSGRPDTQYF
TRBV30	NA	TRBJ2-1	CAWSDSGVGYYNEQFF
TRBV19	NA	TRBJ1-1	CASNWAENTEAFF
TRBV5-4	few	TRBJ2-7	CASSLEADRTPSYEQYF
TRBV7-9	NA	TRBJ2-2	CASSLAQGSTGELFF
TRBV11-2	NA	TRBJ2-1	CASSSGVGLGNEQFF
TRBV6-1	NA	TRBJ2-3	CASSVGQGTDTQYF
TRBV2	NA	TRBJ1-4	CARESGREKLFF
TRBV27	NA	TRBJ2-1	CASSLSGGSAYNEQFF
TRBV9	NA	TRBJ2-7	CASSVDYSFYEQYF
TRBV9	NA	TRBJ2-6	CASSTGRLSGANVLTF
TRBV11-2	NA	TRBJ2-1	CASSLQNEQFF
TRBV29-1	NA	TRBJ2-7	CSGSGGRNEQYF
TRBV4-1	NA	TRBJ2-7	CASSQVDGGIYEQYF
TRBV19	few	TRBJ1-1	CASSILRGNNTEAFF
TRBV28	NA	TRBJ2-7	CASSPRTSGGYEQYF
TRBV6-5	NA	TRBJ2-7	CASSPRSYEQYF
TRBV18	NA	TRBJ1-5	CASSPTGSSPQPQHF
TRBV6-1	NA	TRBJ2-7	CASSELAGSYEQYF
TRBV27	NA	TRBJ2-1	CASAYSSGTNEQFF
TRBV6-4	NA	TRBJ2-3	CASSPSSGGSTDTQYF
TRBV7-9	NA	TRBJ2-1	CASSNTGYNEQFF
TRBV7-9	NA	TRBJ2-7	CASSLETITYEQYF
TRBV4-3	NA	TRBJ2-1	CASSSGWGRGDEQFF
TRBV19	NA	TRBJ2-7	CASSLGQGGYEQYF
TRBV4-1	few	TRBJ2-6	CASSQDGSSGANVLTF